Listed here are 26 T cell receptor beta chains from one sample, sequenced in a study of T-cell reconstitution after alpha-beta-depleted transplantation in children. A TCRbeta library incorporating unique molecular identifiers was prepared. TCRdb re-analysed the PCR reads in MiXCR, keeping a single row per CDR3 protein. Here the sample spans 200,000 to 250,000 distinct CDR3 sequences, approximately 9% being singletons. Sample: PBMCs from the stem cell graft donor, taken from the stem cell graft. All receptors derive from a human donor who donated a stem cell graft to a child with acute lymphoblastic leukemia.

The gene calls are TRBV5-1 and TRBJ2-4, with D tentatively TRBD1 (6 bases). This CDR3 has 14 amino acids. The ends were cut back, 0 bases at V and 7 bases at J, with 11 bases in the middle. Germline V gene sequence: CDR1 SGHRS, CDR2 YFSETQ. The CDR3 nucleotides read TGCGCCAGCAGCTTGGGTCAGGGGACGAACATTCAGTACTTC. Protein product: CASSLGQGTNIQYF.

The sample holds many counts of this clonotype. The rearrangement uses TRBV6-1 and TRBJ1-4; a weak D match, TRBD1 (5 bases). The CDR3 spans 14 residues. CDR1 is MNHNS and CDR2 is SASEGT in the germline V gene. V was pared by 8 bases and J by 7 bases, with 17 bases between. DNA of the CDR3: TGTGCCAGCGGCCGTATTGGGGCCCGTGAAAAACTGTTTTTT. This codes for CASGRIGAREKLFF.

The rearrangement links TRBV5-1 to TRBJ2-7, with TRBD1 matching 11 bases. V dropped 1 base and J dropped 2; count of bases not matched to a gene: 2. There are 15 residues in the CDR3. Looked up from germline, CDR1 is SGHRS and CDR2 is YFSETQ. CDR3 sequence reads: CASSLLGQGAYEQYF. The CDR3 DNA follows: TGCGCCAGCAGCTTGCTGGGACAGGGGGCCTACGAGCAGTACTTC.

Ten or more counts support this clonotype. V and J are TRBV12-3 or TRBV12-4 and TRBJ2-4; D might be TRBD1 (5 bases). The V gene lost 2 bases and the J gene lost 1 base, with 12 bases spanning the gap. This CDR3 region has 16 residues. This chain's CDR3 is CASSLFPGLAKNIQYF. As DNA, the CDR3 is TGTGCCAGCAGTTTATTCCCAGGGCTGGCCAAAAACATTCAGTACTTC.

This clonotype appeared a few times. The V and J genes are TRBV5-1 and TRBJ2-3; D perhaps matches TRBD1 (6 bases). Germline assignment: CDR1 SGHRS and CDR2 YFSETQ. Between the trimmed V and J ends, which lost 4 bases and 1 base, there was a span of 13 bases. The CDR3 is 15 residues long. In nucleotides, the CDR3 is TGCGCCAGCAGCATGCAGGGGCAGGGCACAGATACGCAGTATTTT. Translating gives CASSMQGQGTDTQYF.

This clonotype has a count of ten or more. The CDR3 bases are TGTGCCAGCAGCTTGATGGGACAGGGAGGTCATGGCTACACCTTC. Translated: CASSLMGQGGHGYTF. The chain joins TRBV5-6 to TRBJ1-2; 9 bases line up with TRBD1. The CDR3 runs to 15 residues. The trim removed 1 base at V and 6 bases at J, leaving 7 bases unmatched. Germline V CDR1 and CDR2: SGHDT, YYEEEE. The whole variable domain, remainder taken from reference TRBV5-6 and TRBJ1-2, is DAGVTQSPTHLIKTRGQQVTLRCSPKSGHDTVSWYQQALGQGPQFIFQYYEEEERQRGNFPDRFSGHQFPNYSSELNVNALLLGDSALYLCASSLMGQGGHGYTFGSGTRLTVV.

This clonotype was seen ten or more times. The chain uses TRBV20-1 and TRBJ2-2; D uncertain. V was clipped by 5 bases and J by 6 bases, with 16 bases between them. Germline CDR1 and CDR2: DFQATT and SNEGSKA (reference sequence). The CDR3 contains 14 residues. CDR3 residues: CSAGVAQQAGELFF. The CDR3 DNA follows: TGCAGTGCTGGAGTTGCGCAGCAGGCCGGGGAGCTGTTTTTT.

This clonotype was recorded at least ten times. The chain is built from TRBV4-3 and TRBJ2-7, with TRBD1 matching 9 bases. Trimming removed 2 bases from V and 3 bases from J; junction bases left unmatched: 5. This CDR3 spans 15 amino acids. CDR1 LGHNA and CDR2 YSLEER come from the germline V gene. CDR3 loop: CASSQTGQGVYEQYF. CDR3 in DNA: TGCGCCAGCAGCCAAACGGGACAGGGTGTCTACGAGCAGTACTTC.

This clonotype was picked up many times. The chain employs TRBV14 and TRBJ2-1; no definite D call. The germline V gene encodes CDR1 SGHDN and CDR2 FVKESK. The ends were cut back, 4 bases at V and 8 bases at J, with 12 bases in the middle. CDR3 length: 13 residues. For the CDR3, the DNA is TGTGCCAGCAGCCGAGATCTTATCGATGAGCAGTTCTTC. It specifies CASSRDLIDEQFF.

The chain couples TRBV7-2 to TRBJ2-3; D may be TRBD2 (6 bases). Trimming left V 0 bases short and J 5 bases short, with 12 bases between. The germline CDR1 and CDR2 sequences are SGHTA and FQGNSA. This CDR3 spans 15 amino acids. This CDR3 reads CASSLASGPGDTQYF. For the CDR3, the DNA is TGTGCCAGCAGCTTAGCCAGCGGGCCCGGAGATACGCAGTATTTT.

V gene TRBV27 combines with J gene TRBJ2-5; 8 positions match TRBD2. CDR3 length: 15 amino acids. V was clipped by 4 bases and J by 5 bases; unmatched bases: 9. CDR1 MNHEY and CDR2 SMNVEV come from the germline V gene (reference sequence). For the CDR3, the DNA is TGTGCCAGCAGTTCCGGGCTAGCGGGCCTGGAGACCCAGTACTTC. Its translation: CASSSGLAGLETQYF.

The chain combines TRBV27 with TRBJ2-3; D possibly corresponds to TRBD2 (6 bases). Germline CDR1 reads MNHEY; CDR2 reads SMNVEV (reference sequence). V lost 1 base to trimming and J lost 5 bases, with 10 bases between them. The CDR3 is 14 residues long. The CDR3 nucleotides are TGTGCCAGCAGTTTATTCCCGGGACTAGATACGCAGTATTTT. It is translated as CASSLFPGLDTQYF.

The genes are TRBV5-1 and TRBJ2-3; 11 bases map to TRBD2. Germline V CDR1 and CDR2: SGHRS, YFSETQ. Trimming cost V 2 bases and J 10 bases; bases outside gene matches: 12. The CDR3 is made up of 16 amino acids. The CDR3: CASSFTSGGLPSAQYF. CDR3 DNA: TGCGCCAGCAGCTTTACTAGCGGGGGCCTCCCAAGCGCGCAGTATTTT.

This clonotype was seen at least ten times. V gene TRBV6-2 or TRBV6-3 combines with J gene TRBJ2-3; 10 bases agree with TRBD2. Per the germline V gene, CDR1 is MNHEY and CDR2 is SVGEGT. Trimming took 6 bases from V and 2 from J; bases not matched to a gene: 17. This CDR3 has 19 residues. The CDR3 protein is CASSPSLAGAGLFTDTQYF. The CDR3 DNA reads as TGTGCCAGCAGCCCATCCCTAGCGGGGGCCGGATTATTCACAGATACGCAGTATTTT.

The rearrangement joins TRBV30 to TRBJ2-2; TRBD1 agrees at 9 bases. The V segment lost 6 bases and the J segment 2 bases; nucleotides outside the gene matches: 7. This CDR3 is built from 15 residues. The germline V gene encodes CDR1 GTSNPN and CDR2 SVGIG (reference sequence). CDR3 in amino acids: CACRRDRENTGELFF. As DNA, the CDR3 is TGTGCCTGCCGGAGGGACAGGGAAAACACCGGGGAGCTGTTTTTT.

In this sample, this clonotype turned up many times. This sequence joins TRBV5-1 and TRBJ1-1; D call uncertain. The CDR3 is made up of 15 amino acids. V was pared by 0 bases and J by 4 bases, with 13 bases between. Germline values: CDR1 SGHRS, CDR2 YFSETQ. The CDR3 nucleotides are TGCGCCAGCAGCTTGGTGGCCCCGAGTAGCACTGAAGCTTTCTTT. Its translation: CASSLVAPSSTEAFF.

This clonotype was picked up a small number of times. The V gene is TRBV15, the J gene TRBJ1-5; D is unclear. Germline assignment: CDR1 LNHNV and CDR2 YYDKDF (reference sequence). This CDR3 has 14 residues. V was trimmed by 0 bases and J by 0 bases, leaving 3 bases between them. The CDR3 spells CATSRDTSNQPQHF. The DNA for the CDR3 is TGTGCCACCAGCAGAGACACTAGCAATCAGCCCCAGCATTTT.

This sequence joins TRBV5-1 and TRBJ2-7; 11 bases match TRBD2. V dropped 3 bases and J dropped 2; count of bases not matched to a gene: 13. Germline assignment: CDR1 SGHRS and CDR2 YFSETQ. This CDR3 region has 18 residues. The CDR3 sequence is CASSSGRKPSGGTYEQYF. The CDR3 nucleotides are TGCGCCAGCAGCTCGGGTCGGAAACCTAGCGGGGGGACCTACGAGCAGTACTTC.

The sample holds a few counts of this clonotype. V gene TRBV7-9 combines with J gene TRBJ2-4; TRBD1 matches at 7 bases. Germline assignment: CDR1 SEHNR and CDR2 FQNEAQ (reference sequence). The CDR3 consists of 16 residues. The V segment lost 1 base and the J segment 2 bases; nucleotides outside the gene matches: 5. The CDR3, as DNA: TGTGCCAGCAGCTTAGGGGCAGGGGGAACCAAAAACATTCAGTACTTC. Translation gives CASSLGAGGTKNIQYF.

A few counts support this clonotype. The chain couples TRBV6-1 to TRBJ1-2; perhaps TRBD1 as D (5 bases). This CDR3 region has 13 residues. Germline values: CDR1 MNHNS, CDR2 SASEGT. The CDR3 loop is CASELGAVDGYTF. The CDR3 nucleotides are TGTGCGTCCGAACTCGGGGCAGTTGATGGCTACACCTTC.

The V call is TRBV7-2, the J call TRBJ1-3; D not certain. Germline V CDR1 and CDR2: SGHTA, FQGNSA. Deletions cut 0 bases from V and 0 bases from J, with 6 bases between. CDR3 length equals 15 residues. The CDR3 protein is CASSLAVSSGNTIYF. The CDR3 nucleotides read TGTGCCAGCAGCTTAGCGGTTTCCTCTGGAAACACCATATATTTT. Looking up the rest from reference TRBV7-2 and TRBJ1-3 gives the full variable domain: GAGVSQSPSNKVTEKGKDVELRCDPISGHTALYWYRQSLGQGLEFLIYFQGNSAPDKSGLPSDRFSAERTGGSVSTLTIQRTQQEDSAVYLCASSLAVSSGNTIYFGEGSWLTVV.

This clonotype was counted only a few times. The V and J genes are TRBV12-3 or TRBV12-4 and TRBJ2-1, with 7 bases that match TRBD2. The CDR3 is 15 amino acids. The ends lost 3 bases at V and 5 bases at J; junction bases unmatched: 7. CDR3 loop: CASSFHGRANNEQFF. The CDR3 bases are TGTGCCAGCAGTTTCCATGGGAGGGCTAACAATGAGCAGTTCTTC.

V and J are TRBV6-1 and TRBJ2-5; D gene unclear. The germline V gene encodes CDR1 MNHNS and CDR2 SASEGT. Trimming shortened V by 6 bases and J by 1 base, and 15 bases separated the two germline ends. The CDR3 consists of 15 residues. The chain's CDR3 is CASSRFWQVQETQYF. CDR3 coding DNA: TGTGCCAGCAGCCGCTTTTGGCAAGTCCAAGAGACCCAGTACTTC.

This clonotype occurred many times. The chain joins TRBV5-1 to TRBJ2-1, with TRBD1 matching 10 bases. Germline V lookup: CDR1 SGHRS, CDR2 YFSETQ. V gave up 7 bases and J gave up 4 bases; unmatched junction bases: 11. CDR3 length: 16 amino acids. DNA of the CDR3: TGCGCCAGCGGCGATCCTCGGGACAGGGGATACAATGAGCAGTTCTTC. The encoded protein is CASGDPRDRGYNEQFF.

This clonotype was seen more than once but under ten times. The chain links TRBV10-3 to TRBJ2-7; D is uncertain. Trimming removed 0 bases at V and 7 bases at J, with 16 bases between. The CDR3 length is 15 residues. Germline CDR1 is ENHRY and CDR2 is SYGVKD. The CDR3 DNA reads TGTGCCATCAGTGAGTCGCGACAAAACTTGTGGGAGCAGTACTTC. It translates to CAISESRQNLWEQYF.

This clonotype occurred a few times. The chain joins TRBV7-9 to TRBJ1-5; possible D gene TRBD1, 5 bases. CDR1 is SEHNR, CDR2 FQNEAQ, per germline (reference sequence). The V gene lost 8 bases and the J gene lost 2 bases, with 19 bases spanning the gap. The CDR3 runs 16 residues. The CDR3 loop is CASAESGGSGNQPQHF. The CDR3 region has the DNA TGTGCCAGCGCGGAATCGGGGGGGTCGGGCAATCAGCCCCAGCATTTT.